The clone carrying this TCR beta chain was seen only once. There are 13 residues in the CDR3. V was cut by 5 bases and J by 0 bases, with 7 bases left in between. Study processing details: Amplification with reference gene primers provided the estimates of nucleated cell counts. Using immunoSEQ multiplex PCR, the repertoire was profiled, and TCRdb retains in-frame clones only, with some absent. The V and J calls and clone size come from that table; D and trimming were worked out from the DNA. The sample gives some 160,000 clones, around 80% of which show up once; about 3.7% is in the top ten. These data originate in a study of blood T cell repertoires in COVID-19. Looking at the study overall: Material from acute and convalescent COVID-19 was sourced from the United States, Italy and Spain. Sample material is recorded as cDNA or gDNA derived from T cells, B-cell-depleted T cells, or PBMCs.

Everyone who took part was roughly 18 to 89 years old, and they came from about 25 US areas. What was sequenced was PBMCs or T cells enriched from blood (not recorded which). V gene TRBV12-3 or TRBV12-4 combines with J gene TRBJ1-2; the D is unclear. This TCR was recovered from a woman aged 55-75 years who had recovered from COVID-19. CDR3: CASSLRTNYGYTF. For the CDR3, the DNA is TGTGCCAGCAGTCTTAGAACTAACTATGGCTACACCTTC.